The 6 T cell receptor beta chains given below trace back to one sample, sequenced in a study of early T cells in non-severe SARS-CoV-2 infection. From the 5' RACE reads, TCRdb called clonotypes with MiXCR, one entry per CDR3 protein. The sample includes about 39,000 distinct CDR3 sequences, less than 7% of them seen just once. The sample was whole blood, taken at baseline. Source of these receptors: an adult who was a healthcare worker with PCR-confirmed SARS-CoV-2 infection or an uninfected control (not recorded which).

This clonotype was observed many times. The chain joins TRBV3-1 to TRBJ1-5, with a possible D match to TRBD1 (5 bases). Trimming took off 0 bases at V and 3 bases at J, with 15 bases between the two ends. Germline CDR1 is LGHDT and CDR2 is YNNKEL (reference sequence). The CDR3 spans 17 residues. CDR3 nucleotides: TGTGCCAGCAGCCAAGAGTCCCTGGGCAGGGTCAATCAGCCCCAGCATTTT. Amino acid sequence: CASSQESLGRVNQPQHF.

Many counts were recorded for this clonotype. The rearrangement joins TRBV4-1 to TRBJ2-5; 12 bases align to TRBD2. V gave up 7 bases and J gave up 3 bases; unmatched junction bases: 3. This CDR3 contains 14 residues. Germline CDR1 is MGHRA and CDR2 is YSYEKL. In nucleotides, the CDR3 is TGCGCCAGCAAACGGACTAGCGGGGAAGAGACCCAGTACTTC. Translated: CASKRTSGEETQYF.

At least ten counts were recorded for this clonotype. This chain links TRBV7-2 with TRBJ2-3, with 8 nucleotides matching TRBD1. Germline values: CDR1 SGHTA, CDR2 FQGNSA. V was clipped by 3 bases and J by 5 bases; unmatched bases: 13. The CDR3 is 17 residues long. The CDR3 spells CASSLGQGALGGDTQYF. In nucleotides, the CDR3 is TGTGCCAGCAGCTTGGGCCAGGGGGCATTAGGGGGAGATACGCAGTATTTT.

Ten or more counts support this clonotype. The chain recombines TRBV5-4 with TRBJ2-7; no firm D call. CDR1 is SGHNT and CDR2 is YYREEE in the germline V gene (reference sequence). The CDR3 runs to 14 residues. Trimming removed 2 bases from V and 0 bases from J, with 9 bases in between. Here the CDR3 DNA reads TGTGCCAGCAGCTTCGGGCCTTTCTCCTACGAGCAGTACTTC. Encoded protein: CASSFGPFSYEQYF.

This clonotype has just a few counts. This chain's CDR3 is CASGTGFSTDTQYF. In nucleotides, the CDR3 is TGCGCCAGCGGTACAGGTTTTAGCACAGATACGCAGTATTTT. The chain is built from TRBV10-2 and TRBJ2-3; the D gene is possibly TRBD1 (5 bases). The germline V and J ends were trimmed by 8 bases and 0 bases, with 12 bases remaining between them. The CDR3 runs 14 residues. Germline CDR1 is WSHSY and CDR2 is SAAADI.

In its sample, this clonotype was seen many times. V is TRBV20-1 and J is TRBJ2-7; 8 bases fit TRBD1. The germline CDR1 and CDR2 sequences are DFQATT and SNEGSKA (reference sequence). J lost 5 bases, V lost 3 bases, and 3 bases had no gene match. CDR3 length: 12 residues. CDR3 coding DNA: TGCAGTGCTAGGGACAGGGACCACGAGCAGTACTTC. This translates into CSARDRDHEQYF.